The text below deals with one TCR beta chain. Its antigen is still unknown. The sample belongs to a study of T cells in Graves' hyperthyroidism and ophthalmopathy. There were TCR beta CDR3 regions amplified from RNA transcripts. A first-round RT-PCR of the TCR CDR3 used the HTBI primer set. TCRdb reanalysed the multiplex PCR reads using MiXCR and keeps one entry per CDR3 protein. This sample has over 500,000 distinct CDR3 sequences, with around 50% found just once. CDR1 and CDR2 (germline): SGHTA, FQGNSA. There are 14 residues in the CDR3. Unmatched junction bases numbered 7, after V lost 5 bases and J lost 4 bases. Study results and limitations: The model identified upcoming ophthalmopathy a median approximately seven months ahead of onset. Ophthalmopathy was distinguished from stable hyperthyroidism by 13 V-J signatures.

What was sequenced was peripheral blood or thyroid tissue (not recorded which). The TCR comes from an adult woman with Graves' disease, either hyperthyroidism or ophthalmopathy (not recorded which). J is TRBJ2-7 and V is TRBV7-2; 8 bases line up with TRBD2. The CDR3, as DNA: TGTGCCAGCAGCCCGTCGACTAGCGTTTACGAGCAGTACTTC. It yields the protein CASSPSTSVYEQYF. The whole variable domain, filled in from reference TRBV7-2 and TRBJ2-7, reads GAGVSQSPSNKVTEKGKDVELRCDPISGHTALYWYRQSLGQGLEFLIYFQGNSAPDKSGLPSDRFSAERTGGSVSTLTIQRTQQEDSAVYLCASSPSTSVYEQYFGPGTRLTVT.